One sample yielded the 2 T cell receptor beta chains listed below, sequenced in a study of blood T cells in healthy people across ages (dated by TCRdb to about 2015). The receptor library was made with 5' RACE. Sequencing was carried out with an Illumina HiSeq 2500. A second PCR of 7 to 11 cycles was performed with a sample-barcoded 5' primer and a J-beta primer mix. In-frame beta chains were kept once TCRdb had trimmed the public reads at Q25 with fastp and called clones with MiXCR. Every distinct CDR3 protein forms one entry, paired with its most common genes and DNA. This sample gives over 1,500,000 distinct CDR3 sequences in total; about 49% of them show up just once. The ten largest clones represent less than 2.5% of the sample. Sequencing was carried out using blood. Receptors originate from a woman aged 40 to 49 in good health.

This clonotype was seen only a few times. This chain uses TRBV27 with TRBJ2-7; D unresolved. This CDR3 is built from 13 residues. V lost 11 bases and J lost 3, with 17 bases in between. The germline CDR1 and CDR2 sequences are MNHEY and SMNVEV (reference sequence). The CDR3 DNA follows: TGTGCCTCCGGGTTGTCAAACGACTACGAGCAGTACTTC. It yields the protein CASGLSNDYEQYF.

The V call is TRBV2, the J call TRBJ1-2; no firm D call. Trimming stripped 4 bases from V and 0 bases from J, with 9 bases between. CDR1 SNHLY and CDR2 FYNNEI come from the germline V gene. The CDR3 covers 14 residues. CDR3 nucleotides: TGTGCCAGCAGTGGGCAGGATGCTAACTATGGCTACACCTTC. This codes for CASSGQDANYGYTF. Full variable domain (missing parts from reference TRBV2 and TRBJ1-2): EPEVTQTPSHQVTQMGQEVILRCVPISNHLYFYWYRQILGQKVEFLVSFYNNEISEKSEIFDDQFSVERPDGSNFTLKIRSTKLEDSAMYFCASSGQDANYGYTFGSGTRLTVV.